This T cell receptor (beta chain) was profiled in a study of shared clonotypes between healthy human individuals. With V trimmed by 4 bases and J by 1 base, 6 bases remained unmatched. From germline, CDR1 is SGDLS and CDR2 YYNGEE. The CDR3 length is 15 residues. It was at deep level that the assay was run. The protocol was immunoSEQ multiplex PCR, while the TCRdb copy is restricted to in-frame clones and leaves out a portion. The table records around 2,000,000 clones, under 95% of them present only once. Positively selected for CCR7, the CD45RO-negative cells used as naive CD8 cells excluded terminally differentiated effector memory CD45RA+ cells. Study-level points and caveats: Shared clonotypes: 4.5% to 6.5% naive CD4, around 3.5% naive CD8, less than 2.5% memory CD4, under 0.45% memory CD8. In having few donors, the study represented limited genetic and exposure-history diversity.

Worth noting for this clone: Its antigen remains unidentified.

The sequenced material came from naive CD8+ T cells from PBMCs. The rearrangement joins TRBV9 to TRBJ2-5, with 8 bases aligning to TRBD2. The TCR comes from a man younger than 35 in good health. Some clones in this sample may be carry-over from other donors' samples. The CDR3 loop is CASSPPGTSQETQYF. CDR3 DNA: TGTGCCAGCAGCCCCCCCGGGACTAGCCAAGAGACCCAGTACTTC.